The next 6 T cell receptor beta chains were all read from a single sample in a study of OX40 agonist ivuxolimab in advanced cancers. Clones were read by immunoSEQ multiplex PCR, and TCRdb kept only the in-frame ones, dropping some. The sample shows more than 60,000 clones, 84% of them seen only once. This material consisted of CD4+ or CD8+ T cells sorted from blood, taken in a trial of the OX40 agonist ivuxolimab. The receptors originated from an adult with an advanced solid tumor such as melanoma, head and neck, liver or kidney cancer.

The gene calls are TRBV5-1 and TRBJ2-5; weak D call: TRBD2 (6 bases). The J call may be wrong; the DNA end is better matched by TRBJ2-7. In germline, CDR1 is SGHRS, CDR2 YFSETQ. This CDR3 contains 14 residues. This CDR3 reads CASSLSTGAYEQYF. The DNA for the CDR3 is TGCGCCAGCAGCTTGAGTACGGGAGCCTACGAGCAGTACTTC.

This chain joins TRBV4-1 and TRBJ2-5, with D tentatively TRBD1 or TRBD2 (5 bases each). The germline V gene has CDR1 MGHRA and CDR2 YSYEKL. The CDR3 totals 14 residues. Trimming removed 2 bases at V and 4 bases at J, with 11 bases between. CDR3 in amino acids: CASSQIGDLETQYF. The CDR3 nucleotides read TGCGCCAGCAGCCAAATCGGGGACCTAGAGACCCAGTACTTC.

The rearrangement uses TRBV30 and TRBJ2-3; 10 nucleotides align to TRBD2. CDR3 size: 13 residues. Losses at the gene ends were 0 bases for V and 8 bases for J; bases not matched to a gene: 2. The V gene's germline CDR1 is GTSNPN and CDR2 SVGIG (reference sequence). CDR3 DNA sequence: TGTGCCTGGAGTGTAGTAGCGGGAGGTACGCAGTATTTT. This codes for CAWSVVAGGTQYF. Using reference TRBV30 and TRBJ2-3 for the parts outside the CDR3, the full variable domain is SQTIHQWPATLVQPVGSPLSLECTVEGTSNPNLYWYRQAAGRGLQLLFYSVGIGQISSEVPQNLSASRPQDRQFILSSKKLLLSDSGFYLCAWSVVAGGTQYFGPGTRLTVL.

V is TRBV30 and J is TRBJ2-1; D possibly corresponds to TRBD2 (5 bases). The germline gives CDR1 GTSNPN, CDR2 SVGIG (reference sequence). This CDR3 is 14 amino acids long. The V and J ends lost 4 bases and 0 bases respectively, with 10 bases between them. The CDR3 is CAWNEGFSYNEQFF. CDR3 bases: TGTGCCTGGAATGAGGGTTTCTCCTACAATGAGCAGTTCTTC.

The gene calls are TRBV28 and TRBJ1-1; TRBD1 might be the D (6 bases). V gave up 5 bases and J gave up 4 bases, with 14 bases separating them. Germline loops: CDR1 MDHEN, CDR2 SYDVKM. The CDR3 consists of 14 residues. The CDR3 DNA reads TGTGCCAGCAGTCCTCGACAGGAGGGCACTGAAGCTTTCTTT. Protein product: CASSPRQEGTEAFF.

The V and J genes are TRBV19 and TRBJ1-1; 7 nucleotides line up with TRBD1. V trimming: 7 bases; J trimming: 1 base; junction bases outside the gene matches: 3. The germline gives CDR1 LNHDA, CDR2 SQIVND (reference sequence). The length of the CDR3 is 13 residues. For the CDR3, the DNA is TGTGCCAGTAAGTGGACAGGGAACACTGAAGCTTTCTTT. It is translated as CASKWTGNTEAFF.